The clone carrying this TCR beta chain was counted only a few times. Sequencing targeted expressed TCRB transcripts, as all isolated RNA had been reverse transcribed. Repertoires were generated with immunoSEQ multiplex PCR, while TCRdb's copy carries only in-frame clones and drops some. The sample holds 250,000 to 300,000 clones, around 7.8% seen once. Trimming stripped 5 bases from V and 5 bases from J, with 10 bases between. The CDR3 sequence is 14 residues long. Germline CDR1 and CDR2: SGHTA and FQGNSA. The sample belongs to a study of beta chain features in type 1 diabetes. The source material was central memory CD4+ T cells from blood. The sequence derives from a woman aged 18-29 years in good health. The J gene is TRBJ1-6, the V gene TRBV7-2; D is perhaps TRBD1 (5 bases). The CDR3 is CASSTGLNNSPLHF. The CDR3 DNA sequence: TGTGCCAGCAGCACGGGACTGAATAATTCACCCCTCCACTTT.